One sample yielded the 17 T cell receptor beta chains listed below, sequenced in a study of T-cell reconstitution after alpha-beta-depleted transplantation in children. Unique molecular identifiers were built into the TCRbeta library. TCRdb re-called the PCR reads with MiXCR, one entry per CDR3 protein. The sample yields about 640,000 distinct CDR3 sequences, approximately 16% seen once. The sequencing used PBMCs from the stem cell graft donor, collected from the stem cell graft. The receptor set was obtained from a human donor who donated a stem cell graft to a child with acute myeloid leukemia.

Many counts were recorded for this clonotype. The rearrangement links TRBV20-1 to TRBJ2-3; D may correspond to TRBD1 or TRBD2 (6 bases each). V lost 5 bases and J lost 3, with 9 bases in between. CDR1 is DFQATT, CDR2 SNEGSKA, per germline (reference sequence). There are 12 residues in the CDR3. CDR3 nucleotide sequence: TGCAGTGCTGGGGGGCCGACAGATACGCAGTATTTT. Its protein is CSAGGPTDTQYF.

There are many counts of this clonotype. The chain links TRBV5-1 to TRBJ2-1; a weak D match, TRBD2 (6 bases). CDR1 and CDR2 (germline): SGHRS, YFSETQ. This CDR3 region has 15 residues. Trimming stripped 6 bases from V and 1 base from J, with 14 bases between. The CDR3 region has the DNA TGCGCCAGCAATGACGGAGGGCTTTCCTACAATGAGCAGTTCTTC. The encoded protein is CASNDGGLSYNEQFF.

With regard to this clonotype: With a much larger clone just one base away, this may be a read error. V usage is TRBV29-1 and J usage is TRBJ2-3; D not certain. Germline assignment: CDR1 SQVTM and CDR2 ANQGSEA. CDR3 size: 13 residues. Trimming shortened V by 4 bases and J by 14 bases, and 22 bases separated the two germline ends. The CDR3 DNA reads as TGCAGCGTTGCAGCCCGCATTACCGCCCGAACGTATTTT. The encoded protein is CSVAARITARTYF.

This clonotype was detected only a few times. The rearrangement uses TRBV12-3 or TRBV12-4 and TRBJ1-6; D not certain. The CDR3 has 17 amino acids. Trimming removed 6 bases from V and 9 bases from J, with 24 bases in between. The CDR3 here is CASRDQNDLGGFSPLHF. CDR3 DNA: TGTGCCAGCAGAGACCAGAACGACTTGGGAGGATTTTCACCCCTCCACTTT.

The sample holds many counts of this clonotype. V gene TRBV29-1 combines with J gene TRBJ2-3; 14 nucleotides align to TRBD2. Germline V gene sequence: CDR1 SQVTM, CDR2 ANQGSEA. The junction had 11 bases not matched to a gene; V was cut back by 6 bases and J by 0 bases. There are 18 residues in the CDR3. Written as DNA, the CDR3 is TGCAGCGTACCGGGACTAGCGGGGGCACTCCTGAGCACAGATACGCAGTATTTT. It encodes CSVPGLAGALLSTDTQYF.

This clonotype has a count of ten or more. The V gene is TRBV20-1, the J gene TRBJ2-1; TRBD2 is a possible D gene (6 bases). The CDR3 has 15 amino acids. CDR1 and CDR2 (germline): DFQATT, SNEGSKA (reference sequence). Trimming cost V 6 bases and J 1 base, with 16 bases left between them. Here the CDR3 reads CSAPGSGQSYNEQFF. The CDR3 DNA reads TGCAGTGCCCCCGGAAGCGGGCAATCCTACAATGAGCAGTTCTTC.

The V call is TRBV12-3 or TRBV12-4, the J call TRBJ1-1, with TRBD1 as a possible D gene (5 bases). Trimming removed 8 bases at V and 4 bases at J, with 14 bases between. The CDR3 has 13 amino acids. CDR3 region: CASHTWGVTEAFF. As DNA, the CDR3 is TGTGCCAGCCACACGTGGGGGGTCACTGAAGCTTTCTTT.

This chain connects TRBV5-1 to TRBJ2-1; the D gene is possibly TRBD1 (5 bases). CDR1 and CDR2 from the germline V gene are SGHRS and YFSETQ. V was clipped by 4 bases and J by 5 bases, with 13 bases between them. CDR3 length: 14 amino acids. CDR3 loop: CASSQDGQHNEQFF. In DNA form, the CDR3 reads TGCGCCAGCAGCCAGGACGGACAACACAATGAGCAGTTCTTC.

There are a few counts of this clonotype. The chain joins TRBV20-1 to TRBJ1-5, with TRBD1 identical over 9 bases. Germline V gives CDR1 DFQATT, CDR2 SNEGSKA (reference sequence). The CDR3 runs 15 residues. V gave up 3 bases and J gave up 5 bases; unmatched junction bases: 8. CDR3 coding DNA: TGCAGTGCTAGGGACTCTGACAGGGGGTATCAGCCCCAGCATTTT. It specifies CSARDSDRGYQPQHF.

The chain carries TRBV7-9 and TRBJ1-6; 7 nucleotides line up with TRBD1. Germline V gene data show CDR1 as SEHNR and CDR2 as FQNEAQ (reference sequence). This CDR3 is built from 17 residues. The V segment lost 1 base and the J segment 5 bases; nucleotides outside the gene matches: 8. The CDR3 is CASSLGVGGTDNSPLHF. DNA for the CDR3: TGTGCCAGCAGCTTAGGGGTAGGGGGCACCGATAATTCACCCCTCCACTTT. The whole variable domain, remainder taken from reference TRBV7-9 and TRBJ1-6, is DTGVSQNPRHKITKRGQNVTFRCDPISEHNRLYWYRQTLGQGPEFLTYFQNEAQLEKSRLLSDRFSAERPKGSFSTLEIQRTEQGDSAMYLCASSLGVGGTDNSPLHFGNGTRLTVT.

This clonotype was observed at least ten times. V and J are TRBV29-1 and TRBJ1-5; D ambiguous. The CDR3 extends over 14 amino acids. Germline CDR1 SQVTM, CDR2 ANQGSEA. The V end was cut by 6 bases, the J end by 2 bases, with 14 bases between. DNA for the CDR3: TGCAGCGTGCAACCCACAGCGGGCAATCAGCCCCAGCATTTT. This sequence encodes CSVQPTAGNQPQHF.

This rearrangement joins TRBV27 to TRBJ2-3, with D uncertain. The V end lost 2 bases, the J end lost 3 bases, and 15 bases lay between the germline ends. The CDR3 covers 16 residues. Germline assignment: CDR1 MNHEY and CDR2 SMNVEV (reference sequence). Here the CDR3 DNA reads TGTGCCAGCAGTTTAGATTTGGGCAGGCGAACAGATACGCAGTATTTT. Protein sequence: CASSLDLGRRTDTQYF.

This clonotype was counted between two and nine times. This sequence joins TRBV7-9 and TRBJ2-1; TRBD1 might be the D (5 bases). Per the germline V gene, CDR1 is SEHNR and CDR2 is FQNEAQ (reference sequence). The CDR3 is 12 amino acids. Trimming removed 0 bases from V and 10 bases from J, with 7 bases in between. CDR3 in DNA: TGTGCCAGCAGCTTAGCCCAGGGCGAGCAGTTCTTC. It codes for CASSLAQGEQFF.

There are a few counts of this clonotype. This CDR3 is CASSSGGRPNEQFF. The CDR3 DNA sequence: TGTGCCAGCAGCTCAGGGGGTAGGCCCAATGAGCAGTTCTTC. J is TRBJ2-1 and V is TRBV11-2; TRBD1 agrees at 7 bases. This CDR3 is 14 amino acids long. Per germline, CDR1 SGHAT and CDR2 FQNNGV. V dropped 4 bases and J dropped 6; count of bases not matched to a gene: 6.

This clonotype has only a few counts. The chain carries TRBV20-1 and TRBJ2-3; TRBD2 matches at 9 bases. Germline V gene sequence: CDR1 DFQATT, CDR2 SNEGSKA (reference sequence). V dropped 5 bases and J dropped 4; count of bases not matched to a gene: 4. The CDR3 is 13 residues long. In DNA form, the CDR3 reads TGCAGTGCTCCCCGACTAGCGGCAGATACGCAGTATTTT. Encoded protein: CSAPRLAADTQYF.

The CDR3 loop is CASSLTRRAEQYF. The CDR3 DNA follows: TGCGCCAGCAGCTTAACCAGGCGGGCCGAGCAGTACTTC. The V gene is TRBV5-1, the J gene TRBJ2-7, with a possible D match to TRBD2 (5 bases). CDR1 is SGHRS and CDR2 is YFSETQ in the germline V gene. Trimming took 2 bases from V and 6 from J, leaving 12 bases between them. This CDR3 comprises 13 residues. The whole variable domain, remainder taken from reference TRBV5-1 and TRBJ2-7, is KAGVTQTPRYLIKTRGQQVTLSCSPISGHRSVSWYQQTPGQGLQFLFEYFSETQRNKGNFPGRFSGRQFSNSRSEMNVSTLELGDSALYLCASSLTRRAEQYFGPGTRLTVT.

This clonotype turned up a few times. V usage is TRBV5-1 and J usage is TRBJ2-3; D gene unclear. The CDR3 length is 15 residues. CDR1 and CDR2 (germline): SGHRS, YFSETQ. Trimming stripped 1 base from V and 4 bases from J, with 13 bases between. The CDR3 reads CASSLRAIRPDTQYF. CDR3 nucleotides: TGCGCCAGCAGCTTGAGGGCTATCCGCCCAGATACGCAGTATTTT.